This T cell receptor beta chain was identified in a study of shared T cell receptors in the human thymus. Germline assignment: CDR1 MDHEN and CDR2 SYDVKM. CDR3 size: 15 residues. Germline trimming cut 11 bases from V and 3 bases from J; bases unmatched to any gene: 12. Sequenced by immunoSEQ multiplex PCR; TCRdb stores in-frame clones only, minus some. The sample carries about 380,000 clones, roughly 94% recorded once. The genes are TRBV28 and TRBJ2-1; 8 bases are shared with TRBD2. This sequence was found in a human donor. Sequencing used thymocytes. The CDR3 sequence: CAASSGAGGYNEQFF. For the CDR3, the DNA is TGTGCCGCCAGCAGCGGGGCGGGGGGCTACAATGAGCAGTTCTTC.